This TCR beta chain was observed in a study of sequential checkpoint blockade in melanoma. Study information: Patients were randomized 1:1 to nivolumab-then-ipilimumab or ipilimumab-then-nivolumab first-line.

Treatment here: randomized to nivolumab then ipilimumab (arm A) or the reverse (arm B). Sorted cells were live CD3+CD8+, lacking CD19 and CD56, from PBMCs. CDR3 length: 16 residues. Germline CDR1 is MGHRA and CDR2 is YSYEKL. Trimming removed 2 bases from V and 3 bases from J, with 14 bases in between. Libraries were prepared by immunoSEQ multiplex PCR; TCRdb keeps only in-frame clonotypes and omits some of them. This sample carries under 13,000 clones, nearly 70% of them seen once, and the ten largest clones take roughly 28%. The V call is TRBV4-1, the J call TRBJ2-1; TRBD1 is a possible D gene (6 bases). The material was CD8+ T cells sorted from blood (inferred from file names), obtained from a patient given nivolumab and ipilimumab in sequence. The receptor was isolated from a human donor with melanoma. The CDR3 DNA follows: TGCGCCAGCAGCCAATACCGGGACATCAACTACAATGAGCAGTTCTTC. This codes for CASSQYRDINYNEQFF.